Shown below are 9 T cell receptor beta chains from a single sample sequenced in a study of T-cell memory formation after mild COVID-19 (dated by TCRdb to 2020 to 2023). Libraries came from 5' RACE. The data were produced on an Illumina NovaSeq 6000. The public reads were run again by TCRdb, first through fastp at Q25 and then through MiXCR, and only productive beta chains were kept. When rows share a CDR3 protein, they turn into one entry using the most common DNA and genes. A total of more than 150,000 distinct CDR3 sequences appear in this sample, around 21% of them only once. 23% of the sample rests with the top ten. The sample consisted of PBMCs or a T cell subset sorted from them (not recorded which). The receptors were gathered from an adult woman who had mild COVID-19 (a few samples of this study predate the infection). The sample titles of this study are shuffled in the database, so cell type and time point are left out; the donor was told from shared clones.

In DNA form, the CDR3 reads TGTGCTTGCTCCAGGGGAGGGACCGGGGAGCTGTTTTTT. This encodes CACSRGGTGELFF. The chain carries TRBV9 and TRBJ2-2, with a weak D call TRBD2 (7 bases). CDR3 length equals 13 residues. CDR1 and CDR2 (germline): SGDLS, YYNGEE. The full variable domain, completed using reference TRBV9 and TRBJ2-2, is DSGVTQTPKHLITATGQRVTLRCSPRSGDLSVYWYQQSLDQGLQFLIQYYNGEERAKGNILERFSAQQFPDLHSELNLSSLELGDSALYFCACSRGGTGELFFGEGSRLTVL.

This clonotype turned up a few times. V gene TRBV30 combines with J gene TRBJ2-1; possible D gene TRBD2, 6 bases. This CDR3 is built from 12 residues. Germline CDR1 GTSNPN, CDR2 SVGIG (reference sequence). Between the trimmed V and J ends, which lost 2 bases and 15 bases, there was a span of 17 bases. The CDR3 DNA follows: TGTGCCTGGAGTCATACGCCGGGACTCGGGTTCTTC. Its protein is CAWSHTPGLGFF.

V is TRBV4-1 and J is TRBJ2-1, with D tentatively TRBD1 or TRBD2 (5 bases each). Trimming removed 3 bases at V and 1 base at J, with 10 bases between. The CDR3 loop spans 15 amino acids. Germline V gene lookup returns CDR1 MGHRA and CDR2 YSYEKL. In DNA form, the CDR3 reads TGCGCCAGCAGCCAGGGGGAGTTATCCTACAATGAGCAGTTCTTC. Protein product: CASSQGELSYNEQFF.

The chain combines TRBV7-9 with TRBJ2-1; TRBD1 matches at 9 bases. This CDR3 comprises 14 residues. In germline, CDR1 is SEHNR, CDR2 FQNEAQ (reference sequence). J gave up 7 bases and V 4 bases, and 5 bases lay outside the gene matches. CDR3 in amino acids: CASSSGTGKNEQFF. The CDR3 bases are TGTGCCAGCAGCTCCGGGACAGGGAAAAATGAGCAGTTCTTC.

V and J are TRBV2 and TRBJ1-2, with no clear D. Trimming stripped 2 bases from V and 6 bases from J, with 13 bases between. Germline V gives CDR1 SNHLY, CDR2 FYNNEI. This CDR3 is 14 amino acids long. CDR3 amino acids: CASSEMTRRDGYTF. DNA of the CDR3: TGTGCCAGCAGTGAAATGACCCGGAGGGATGGCTACACCTTC.

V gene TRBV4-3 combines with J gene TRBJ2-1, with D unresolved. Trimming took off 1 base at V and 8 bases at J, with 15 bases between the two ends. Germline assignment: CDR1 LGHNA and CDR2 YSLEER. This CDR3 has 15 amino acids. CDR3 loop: CASSQVIGAVDEQFF. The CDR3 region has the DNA TGCGCCAGCAGCCAAGTGATTGGCGCAGTCGATGAGCAGTTCTTC.

The CDR3 DNA sequence: TGTGCCAGCAGTGAAGTAAGGGTTGGGCAGGCAGGCAATCAGCCCCAGCATTTT. This codes for CASSEVRVGQAGNQPQHF. The rearrangement links TRBV6-1 to TRBJ1-5; D is undetermined. The CDR3 loop spans 18 amino acids. CDR1 is MNHNS, CDR2 SASEGT, per germline. Trimming shortened V by 1 base and J by 2 bases, and 18 bases separated the two germline ends.

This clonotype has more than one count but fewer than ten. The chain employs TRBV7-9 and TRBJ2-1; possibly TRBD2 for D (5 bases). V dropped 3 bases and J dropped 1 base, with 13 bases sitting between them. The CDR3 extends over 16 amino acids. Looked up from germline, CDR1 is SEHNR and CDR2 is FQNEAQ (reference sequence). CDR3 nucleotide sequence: TGTGCCAGCAGCTTGCAAGCAGCGGTTTCCTACAATGAGCAGTTCTTC. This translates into CASSLQAAVSYNEQFF.

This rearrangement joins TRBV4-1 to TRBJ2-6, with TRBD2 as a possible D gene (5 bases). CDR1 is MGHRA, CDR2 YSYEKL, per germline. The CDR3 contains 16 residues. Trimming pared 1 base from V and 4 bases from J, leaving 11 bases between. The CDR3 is CASSQGEGTGANVLTF. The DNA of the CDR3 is TGCGCCAGCAGCCAAGGTGAGGGAACCGGGGCCAACGTCCTGACTTTC.